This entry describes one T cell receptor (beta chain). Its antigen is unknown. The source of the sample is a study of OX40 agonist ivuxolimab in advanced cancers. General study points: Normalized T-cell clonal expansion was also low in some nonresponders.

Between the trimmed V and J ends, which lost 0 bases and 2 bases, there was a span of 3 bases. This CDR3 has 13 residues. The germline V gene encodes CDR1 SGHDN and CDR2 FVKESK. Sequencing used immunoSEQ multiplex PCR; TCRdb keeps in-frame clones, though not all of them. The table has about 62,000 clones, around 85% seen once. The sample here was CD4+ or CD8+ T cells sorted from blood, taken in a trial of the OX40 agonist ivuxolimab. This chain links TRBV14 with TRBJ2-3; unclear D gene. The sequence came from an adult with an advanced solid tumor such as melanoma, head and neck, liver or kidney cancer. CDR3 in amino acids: CASSQEITDTQYF. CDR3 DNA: TGTGCCAGCAGCCAAGAAATCACAGATACGCAGTATTTT.